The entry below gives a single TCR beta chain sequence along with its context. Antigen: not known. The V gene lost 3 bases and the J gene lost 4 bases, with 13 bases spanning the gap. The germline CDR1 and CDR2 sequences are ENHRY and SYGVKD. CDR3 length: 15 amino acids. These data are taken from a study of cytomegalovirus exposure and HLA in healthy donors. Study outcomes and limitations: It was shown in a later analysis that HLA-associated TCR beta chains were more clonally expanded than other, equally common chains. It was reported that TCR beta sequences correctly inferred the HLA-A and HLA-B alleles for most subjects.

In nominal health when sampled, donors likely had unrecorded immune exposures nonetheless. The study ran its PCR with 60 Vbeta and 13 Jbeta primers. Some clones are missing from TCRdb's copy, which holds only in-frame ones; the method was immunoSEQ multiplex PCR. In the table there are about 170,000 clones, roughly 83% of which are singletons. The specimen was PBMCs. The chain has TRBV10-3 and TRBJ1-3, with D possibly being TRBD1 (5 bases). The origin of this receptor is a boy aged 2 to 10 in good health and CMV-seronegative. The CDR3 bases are TGTGCCATCAGTGACCCCGGGACTACCGGAAACACCATATATTTT. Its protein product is CAISDPGTTGNTIYF.